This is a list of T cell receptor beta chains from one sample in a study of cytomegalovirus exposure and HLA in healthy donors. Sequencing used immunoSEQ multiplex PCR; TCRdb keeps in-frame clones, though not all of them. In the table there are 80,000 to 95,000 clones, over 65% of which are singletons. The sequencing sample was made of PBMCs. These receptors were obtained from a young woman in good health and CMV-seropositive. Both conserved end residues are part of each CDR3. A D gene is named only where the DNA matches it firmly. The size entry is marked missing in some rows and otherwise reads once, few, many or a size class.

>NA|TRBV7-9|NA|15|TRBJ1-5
CASSGTYDRDQPQHF
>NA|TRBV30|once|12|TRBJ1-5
CAWTTGGGTQHF
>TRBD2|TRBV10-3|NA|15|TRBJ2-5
CAIRWSSGDQETQYF
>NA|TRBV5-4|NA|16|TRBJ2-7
CASASILGPGTYEQYF
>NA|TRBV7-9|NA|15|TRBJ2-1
CASSLVGGGYNEQFF
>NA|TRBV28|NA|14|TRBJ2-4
CASSLPGAKNIQYF
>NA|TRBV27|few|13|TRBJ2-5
CASSRGAQETQYF
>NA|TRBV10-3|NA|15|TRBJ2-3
CAISESIQGGNTQYF
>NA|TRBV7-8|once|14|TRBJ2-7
CASSLYPGPAEQYF
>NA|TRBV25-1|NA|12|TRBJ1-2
CASSELSYGYTF
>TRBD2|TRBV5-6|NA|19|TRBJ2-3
CASSPGTSGTRNRTDTQYF
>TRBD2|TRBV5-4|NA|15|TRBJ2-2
CASSVGLAGGGELFF
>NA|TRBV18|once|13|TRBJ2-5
CASSPAQEAPQYF
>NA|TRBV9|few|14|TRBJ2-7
CASSADPSSYEQYF
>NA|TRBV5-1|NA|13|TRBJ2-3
CASSLLRGDTQYF
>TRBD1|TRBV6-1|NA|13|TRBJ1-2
CATGDRINYGYTF
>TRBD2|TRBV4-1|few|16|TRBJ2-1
CASSPRLAGGYNEQFF
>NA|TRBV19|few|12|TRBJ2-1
CASSITPGFQFF
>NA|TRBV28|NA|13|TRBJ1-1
CASGGHLNTEAFF
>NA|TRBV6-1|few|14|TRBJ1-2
CASSEAQPNYGYTF
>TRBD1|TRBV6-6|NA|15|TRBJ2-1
CASSFRDRGYNEQFF
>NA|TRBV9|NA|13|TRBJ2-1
CASSVPPGNEQFF
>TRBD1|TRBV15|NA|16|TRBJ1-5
CATSRPRQGAAQPQHF
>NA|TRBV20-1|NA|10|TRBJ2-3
CSATGDTQYF
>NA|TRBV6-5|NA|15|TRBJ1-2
CASSSGTQSGYGYTF
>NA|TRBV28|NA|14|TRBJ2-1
CASTSPRRGNEQFF
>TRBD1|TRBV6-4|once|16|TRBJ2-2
CASSRDSVSNTGELFF
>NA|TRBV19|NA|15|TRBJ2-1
CASSISDLGGLEQFF
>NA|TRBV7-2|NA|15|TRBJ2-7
CASSLSTKAGDEQYF
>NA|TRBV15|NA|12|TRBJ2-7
CATSRDFYEQYF
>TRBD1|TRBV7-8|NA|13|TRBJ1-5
CASSADRGQPQHF
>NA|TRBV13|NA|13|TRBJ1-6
CASSLRRNSPLHF
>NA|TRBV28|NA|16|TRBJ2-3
CASSDPGTRGTDTQYF
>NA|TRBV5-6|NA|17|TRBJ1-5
CASSLGPIQGRNQPQHF
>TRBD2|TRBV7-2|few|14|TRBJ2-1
CASSGSGGAGEQFF
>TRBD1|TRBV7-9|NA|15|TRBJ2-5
CASTWGQGAEETQYF
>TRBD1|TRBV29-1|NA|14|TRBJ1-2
CSAEDRENNYGYTF
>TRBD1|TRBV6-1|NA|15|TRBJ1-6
CASSRTGNYNSPLHF
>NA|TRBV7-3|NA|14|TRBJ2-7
CASSFGGGAYEQYF
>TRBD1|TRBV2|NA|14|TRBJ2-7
CASRTGTGALEQYF
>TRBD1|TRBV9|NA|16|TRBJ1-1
CASSATGGGLATEAFF
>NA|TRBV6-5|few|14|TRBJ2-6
CASSEISGANVLTF
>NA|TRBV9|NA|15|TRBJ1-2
CASSNEDITNYGYTF
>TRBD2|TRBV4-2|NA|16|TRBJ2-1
CASSPQVLAGGDEQFF
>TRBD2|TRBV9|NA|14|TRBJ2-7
CASSASGRVYEQYF
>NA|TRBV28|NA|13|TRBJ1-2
CASSSRDRHGYTF
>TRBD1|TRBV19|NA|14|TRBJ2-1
CASSFGQGVKEQFF
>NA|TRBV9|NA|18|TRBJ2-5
CASSVATGGGGVQETQYF